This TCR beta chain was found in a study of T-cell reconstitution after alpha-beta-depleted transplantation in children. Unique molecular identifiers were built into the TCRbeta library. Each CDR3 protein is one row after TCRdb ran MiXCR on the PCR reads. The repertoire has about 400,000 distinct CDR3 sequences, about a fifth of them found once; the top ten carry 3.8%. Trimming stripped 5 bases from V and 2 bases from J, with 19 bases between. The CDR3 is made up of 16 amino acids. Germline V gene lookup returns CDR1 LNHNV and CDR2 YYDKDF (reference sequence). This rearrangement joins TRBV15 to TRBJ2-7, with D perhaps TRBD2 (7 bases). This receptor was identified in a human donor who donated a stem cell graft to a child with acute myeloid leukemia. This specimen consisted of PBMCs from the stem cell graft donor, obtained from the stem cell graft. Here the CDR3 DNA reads TGTGCCACCAGCGGATGGGGCGGGGGCATTACCTACGAGCAGTACTTC. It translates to CATSGWGGGITYEQYF.